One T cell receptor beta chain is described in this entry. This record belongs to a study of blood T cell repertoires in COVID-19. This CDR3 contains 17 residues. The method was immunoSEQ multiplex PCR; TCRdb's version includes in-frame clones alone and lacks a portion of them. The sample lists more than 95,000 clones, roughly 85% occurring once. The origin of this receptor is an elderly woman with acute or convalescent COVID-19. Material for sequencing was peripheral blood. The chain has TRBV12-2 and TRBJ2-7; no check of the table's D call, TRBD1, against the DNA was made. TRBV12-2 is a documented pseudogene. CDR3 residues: CASRPRQGALWAYEQYF. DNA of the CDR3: TGTGCAAGTCGCCCGCGGCAGGGGGCGCTTTGGGCCTACGAGCAGTACTTC.